The 9 T cell receptor beta chains presented below share a single source sample, sequenced in a study of CD8+CD57+ T cells in acquired aplastic anemia. Profiling that covered TCR beta VDJ and CDR3 relied on genomic DNA as its template. Each CDR3 protein is one row after TCRdb ran MiXCR on the reads. The sample holds about 270,000 distinct CDR3 sequences, 55% to 60% seen once. The sequencing sample was made of sorted CD4+, CD8+, or CD8+CD57+ T cells (not recorded which) from PBMCs. All receptors come from a human donor with severe aplastic anemia or a healthy control (not recorded which).

This chain joins TRBV2 and TRBJ1-5, with 7 bases that match TRBD1. Germline V lookup: CDR1 SNHLY, CDR2 FYNNEI. V shed 6 bases, J shed 6 bases, and the junction held 8 bases outside the gene matches. CDR3 size: 14 residues. CDR3 bases: TGTGCCAGCAGGAGGGGGGAGGGGGCTCAGCCCCAGCATTTT. It yields the protein CASRRGEGAQPQHF. Full variable domain (rest looked up from reference TRBV2 and TRBJ1-5): EPEVTQTPSHQVTQMGQEVILRCVPISNHLYFYWYRQILGQKVEFLVSFYNNEISEKSEIFDDQFSVERPDGSNFTLKIRSTKLEDSAMYFCASRRGEGAQPQHFGDGTRLSIL.

The rearrangement joins TRBV7-2 to TRBJ2-7; 11 bases line up with TRBD1. The CDR3 is made up of 15 amino acids. V gave up 3 bases and J gave up 2 bases; unmatched junction bases: 3. The germline V gene encodes CDR1 SGHTA and CDR2 FQGNSA. Here the CDR3 DNA reads TGTGCCAGCAGCTTCGCGGGACAGGGGGCCTACGAGCAGTACTTC. As protein: CASSFAGQGAYEQYF.

This clonotype has a count of ten or more. The chain uses TRBV20-1 and TRBJ1-1; 8 bases map to TRBD1. Germline V lookup: CDR1 DFQATT, CDR2 SNEGSKA (reference sequence). The junction had 6 bases not matched to a gene; V was cut back by 6 bases and J by 0 bases. This CDR3 has 14 amino acids. Written as DNA, the CDR3 is TGCAGTGCCACGGGACAGGTGCTGAACACTGAAGCTTTCTTT. This encodes CSATGQVLNTEAFF.

This clonotype was seen many times. The chain joins TRBV7-8 to TRBJ1-1; D is perhaps TRBD1 (6 bases). Per the germline V gene, CDR1 is SGHVS and CDR2 is FQNEAQ. V was clipped by 4 bases and J by 3 bases, with 9 bases between them. CDR3 length: 13 residues. CDR3 sequence (DNA): TGTGCCAGCAGCTCAGGGGTGTACACTGAAGCTTTCTTT. As protein: CASSSGVYTEAFF.

The chain recombines TRBV7-2 with TRBJ1-3; 8 bases map to TRBD1. The ends lost 5 bases at V and 0 bases at J; junction bases unmatched: 6. This CDR3 has 16 residues. The germline V gene has CDR1 SGHTA and CDR2 FQGNSA. CDR3 residues: CASSRDRQSSGNTIYF. CDR3 nucleotide sequence: TGTGCCAGCAGCCGGGACAGGCAGAGCTCTGGAAACACCATATATTTT.

This clonotype was observed at least ten times. V is TRBV7-2 and J is TRBJ2-2; TRBD2 aligns across 10 bases. Trimming at V came to 5 bases and at J to 4 bases, leaving 7 bases not matched to a gene. The CDR3 runs 16 residues. CDR1 is SGHTA, CDR2 FQGNSA, per germline. The CDR3 region is CASSRSGGAGTGELFF. For the CDR3, the DNA is TGTGCCAGCAGCCGAAGCGGGGGGGCGGGCACCGGGGAGCTGTTTTTT.

The chain is built from TRBV20-1 and TRBJ1-6, with D unclear. This CDR3 spans 13 amino acids. The V end was cut by 0 bases, the J end by 8 bases, with 8 bases between. Germline V CDR1 and CDR2: DFQATT, SNEGSKA (reference sequence). The CDR3 loop is CSARDKEHSPLHF. CDR3 in DNA: TGCAGTGCTAGAGACAAAGAACATTCACCCCTCCACTTT.

This clonotype was seen at least ten times. The chain combines TRBV18 with TRBJ2-7; 9 bases line up with TRBD1. Germline CDR1 and CDR2: KGHSH and LQKENI. V lost 3 bases, J lost 4 bases, and 7 bases stayed unmatched. The CDR3 contains 15 residues. CDR3 loop: CASSPGTGMAYEQYF. CDR3 coding DNA: TGTGCCAGCTCACCCGGGACAGGGATGGCATACGAGCAGTACTTC.

The chain joins TRBV20-1 to TRBJ2-7; TRBD1 agrees at 7 bases. J gave up 2 bases and V 5 bases, and 3 bases lay outside the gene matches. CDR1 and CDR2 (germline): DFQATT, SNEGSKA (reference sequence). The CDR3 runs 12 residues. The CDR3 bases are TGCAGTGCTCCTGACAGGGCCTACGAGCAGTACTTC. Translating gives CSAPDRAYEQYF.